This T cell receptor (beta chain) was obtained from a study of T cell changes during pregnancy in multiple sclerosis. Data came from immunoSEQ multiplex PCR; TCRdb stores just in-frame clones and leaves some out. The top ten hold approximately 0.38% of the sample, which has about 38,000 clones, about nine tenths seen once. The sample was CD4+ T cells from peripheral blood mononuclear cells, taken after pregnancy. This sequence was found in a female donor in good health, enrolled as a control in a pregnancy study.

The CDR3 protein is CAISDGSSGNEQFF. CDR3 DNA sequence: TGTGCCATCAGTGATGGCTCGTCCGGGAATGAGCAGTTCTTC. The rearrangement joins TRBV10-3 to TRBJ2-1; D is ambiguous. Germline CDR1 ENHRY, CDR2 SYGVKD. The CDR3 is 14 residues long. Trimming took off 3 bases at V and 7 bases at J, with 13 bases between the two ends.